Shown below are 3 T cell receptor beta chains from a single sample sequenced in a study of shared clonotypes between healthy human individuals (dated by TCRdb to the early 2020s). CD8 naive samples were obtained by positive selection for CCR7 among CD45RO-negative cells, yielding a CD45RA+CCR7+ population from which TemRA cells were excluded. The library was obtained by the immunoSEQ multiplex PCR assay. TCRdb took this table from immuneACCESS and kept in-frame rearrangements with V and J called. Such tables lack part of the clones; where checked against another copy, unresolved V genes explain under half of the gap, and the rest is unexplained. In this sample the table shows millions of clones, under 95% of which occur a single time. The ten largest clonotypes hold 1.7% of the sample. Input material: naive CD8+ T cells from PBMCs. Taken with the paper, the label for cell subset or site translates to: CD45RA+CCR7+. The receptor set was obtained from a man younger than 35 in good health. Some clones in this sample may be carry-over from other donors' samples.

The chain employs TRBV7-8 and TRBJ2-1, with 7 bases that match TRBD2. V was clipped by 2 bases and J by 7 bases; unmatched bases: 14. The CDR3 is made up of 17 amino acids. Germline CDR1 SGHVS, CDR2 FQNEAQ. This CDR3 reads CASSLLVKGREWNEQFF. The CDR3 coding sequence is TGTGCCAGCAGCTTATTAGTGAAAGGGCGGGAGTGGAATGAGCAGTTCTTC.

This clone has only one observation. The chain joins TRBV27 to TRBJ2-7, with TRBD1 matching 11 bases. This CDR3 has 15 residues. After removal of 3 bases from V and 5 bases from J, the junction contained 6 bases not matched to a gene. The germline V gene encodes CDR1 MNHEY and CDR2 SMNVEV (reference sequence). For the CDR3, the DNA is TGTGCCAGCAGTTTGGCCGGACAGGGGGCCCACGAGCAGTACTTC. It codes for CASSLAGQGAHEQYF.

This chain links TRBV9 with TRBJ2-7; TRBD2 matches at 8 bases. Looked up from germline, CDR1 is SGDLS and CDR2 is YYNGEE. Trimming at V came to 4 bases and at J to 5 bases, leaving 17 bases not matched to a gene. CDR3 length: 17 amino acids. The CDR3 loop is CASSHPRRAGELHEQYF. Here the CDR3 DNA reads TGTGCCAGCAGCCACCCGCGAAGAGCGGGAGAACTCCACGAGCAGTACTTC.